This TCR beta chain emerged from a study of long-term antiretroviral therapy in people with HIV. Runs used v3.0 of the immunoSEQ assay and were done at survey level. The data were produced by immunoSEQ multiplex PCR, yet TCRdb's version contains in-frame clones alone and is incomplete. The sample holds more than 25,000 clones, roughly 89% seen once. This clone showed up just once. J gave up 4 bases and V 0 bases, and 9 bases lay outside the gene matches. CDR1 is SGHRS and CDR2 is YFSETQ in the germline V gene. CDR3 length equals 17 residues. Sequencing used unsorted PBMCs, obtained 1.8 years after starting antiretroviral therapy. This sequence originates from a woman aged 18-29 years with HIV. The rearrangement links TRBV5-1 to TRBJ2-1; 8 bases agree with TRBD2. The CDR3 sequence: CASSLGALAGAYNEQFF. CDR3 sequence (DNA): TGCGCCAGCAGCTTGGGGGCCCTAGCGGGCGCATACAATGAGCAGTTCTTC.